This T cell receptor beta chain was profiled in a study of immune heterogeneity within non-small cell lung tumors. A multiplex PCR containing 32 V primers and 13 J primers was used to amplify TCR beta CDR3. TCRdb re-called the multiplex PCR reads through MiXCR, storing one row per CDR3 protein. The profile covers over 1,000 distinct CDR3 sequences, with approximately 31% appearing a single time and around 42% taken by the ten largest. Remarks on this clonotype: The germline gene is not matched at one end of the junction; a read error may be the cause.

Per sample, roughly 570 ng of bulk tumor genomic DNA was the template used. Far-apart biopsies, several per primary tumor, were taken during surgery. Curative surgery was undertaken by patients, who had untreated, newly diagnosed non-small cell lung cancer. CDR3 size: 14 residues. Germline V gene sequence: CDR1 SGHRS, CDR2 YFSETQ. This clonotype originated in a man aged 60-69 years with non-small cell lung cancer. This rearrangement joins TRBV5-1 to TRBJ2-2; D may be TRBD1 (6 bases). Specimen: lung tumor tissue. CDR3 sequence reads: CARSFRGDTGELFF. DNA of the CDR3: TGCGCCAGGAGCTTCAGGGGCGACACCGGGGAGCTGTTTTTT.